The TCR beta chain described here comes from a study of blood T cell repertoires in COVID-19. The overall study: Acute and convalescent COVID-19 samples came from the United States, Italy and Spain. Sample material is recorded as cDNA or gDNA derived from T cells, B-cell-depleted T cells, or PBMCs.

With V trimmed by 5 bases and J by 8 bases, 9 bases remained unmatched. CDR3 length: 15 residues. Looked up from germline, CDR1 is LGHDT and CDR2 is YNNKEL (reference sequence). Original handling: It was from reference gene primer amplification that nucleated cell counts were estimated. The data were produced by immunoSEQ multiplex PCR, yet TCRdb's version contains in-frame clones alone and is incomplete. That table furnishes V, J and clone size, whereas the DNA furnished D and trimming. Here the sample spans approximately 330,000 clones, 80% to 90% being singletons. Enrolled through a virtual design, the participants were between 18 and 89 years of age and came from fewer than 30 US areas.

The chain recombines TRBV3-1 (or the pseudogene TRBV3-2) with TRBJ1-4; 9 bases align to TRBD1. This TCR came from a woman in her thirties or forties with acute COVID-19. Source material: PBMCs or T cells enriched from blood (not recorded which). The CDR3 is CASSSQGAQGEKLFF. The CDR3 region has the DNA TGTGCCAGCAGCTCACAGGGGGCGCAAGGAGAAAAACTGTTTTTT.